Below are 17 T cell receptor beta chains sequenced from a single sample in a study of molecular identifiers for immune sequencing clone quantification. In TCRdb, the PCR reads were re-called with MiXCR into one record per CDR3 protein. The sample has approximately 90,000 distinct CDR3 sequences; under 25% are singletons. Sample: naive CD8+ T cells from blood, with Jurkat cell RNA spiked in. Documented subset: FACS-sorted CD8+CD4-CCR7+CD45RA+ naive T cells. The receptors derive from a human donor in good health. Some libraries in this study had Jurkat cell RNA spiked in.

This clonotype was seen ten or more times. The chain employs TRBV19 and TRBJ2-5; D possibly matches TRBD1 or TRBD2 (5 bases each). The CDR3 has 17 residues. Deletions cut 6 bases from V and 6 bases from J, with 26 bases between. In germline, CDR1 is LNHDA, CDR2 SQIVND (reference sequence). The CDR3 reads CASSIHTGTTNEKTQYF. As DNA, the CDR3 is TGTGCCAGTAGCATTCACACCGGGACCACGAACGAGAAGACCCAGTACTTC.

This clonotype was counted many times. The chain is built from TRBV4-3 and TRBJ2-7; 13 nucleotides line up with TRBD2. V gave up 4 bases and J gave up 1 base; unmatched junction bases: 4. The CDR3 covers 16 residues. Germline CDR1 and CDR2: LGHNA and YSLEER. CDR3 sequence (DNA): TGCGCCAGCAGCCCCAGGACTAGCGGGGGATCCTACGAGCAGTACTTC. Amino acid sequence: CASSPRTSGGSYEQYF.

This clonotype was counted at least ten times. The chain combines TRBV5-4 with TRBJ2-7, with TRBD1 matching over 9 bases. Unmatched junction bases numbered 8, after V lost 4 bases and J lost 0 bases. CDR1 is SGHNT, CDR2 YYREEE, per germline (reference sequence). The CDR3 is 16 amino acids. The CDR3 loop is CASSGGSDRGSYEQYF. In DNA, the CDR3 is TGTGCCAGCAGCGGTGGTTCGGACAGGGGCTCCTACGAGCAGTACTTC.

This clonotype was seen repeatedly, ten times or more. This sequence joins TRBV6-6 and TRBJ2-4; 9 positions agree with TRBD2. The V gene end was trimmed by 0 bases and the J gene end by 5 bases; junction bases not matched to a gene: 14. Germline lookup yields CDR1 MNHNY and CDR2 SVGAGI (reference sequence). The length of the CDR3 is 19 residues. Written as DNA, the CDR3 is TGTGCCAGCAGTTACTCGCTGGGGGGGGCGGGGGGGCTAGAAAACATTCAGTACTTC. Amino acids: CASSYSLGGAGGLENIQYF.

The table lists this clonotype with a few counts. The chain is built from TRBV4-1 and TRBJ2-1; 9 bases line up with TRBD1. The germline CDR1 and CDR2 sequences are MGHRA and YSYEKL. This CDR3 is built from 16 residues. The trim removed 1 base at V and 8 bases at J, leaving 9 bases unmatched. This chain's CDR3 is CASSQGGQGLFDEQFF. The CDR3 DNA reads as TGCGCCAGCAGCCAAGGTGGACAGGGGTTGTTCGATGAGCAGTTCTTC.

A word on this clonotype: This may be a read error, as it is one base from a much larger clone. The chain uses TRBV29-1 and TRBJ1-1; D is ambiguous. Per germline, CDR1 SQVTM and CDR2 ANQGSEA. V dropped 6 bases and J dropped 1 base, with 6 bases sitting between them. The CDR3 consists of 11 residues. The CDR3 reads CSVARNTEAFF. CDR3 coding DNA: TGCAGCGTAGCGCGGAACACTGAAGCTTTCTTT.

With respect to this clonotype: This may come from a read error, since a much larger clone is one base off. The chain joins TRBV19 to TRBJ2-6; perhaps TRBD1 as D (6 bases). Looked up from germline, CDR1 is LNHDA and CDR2 is SQIVND (reference sequence). CDR3 size: 18 residues. V gave up 9 bases and J gave up 0 bases, with 21 bases separating them. The CDR3 region is CASLANRAERSGANVLTF. DNA of the CDR3: TGTGCCAGCCTCGCCAACAGGGCTGAACGCTCTGGGGCCAACGTCCTGACTTTC.

The chain combines TRBV30 with TRBJ1-2; D gene unclear. Per the germline V gene, CDR1 is GTSNPN and CDR2 is SVGIG (reference sequence). The CDR3 runs to 14 residues. Trimming removed 0 bases from V and 1 base from J, with 9 bases in between. This chain's CDR3 is CAWSVGRFNYGYTF. The DNA of the CDR3 is TGTGCCTGGAGTGTAGGAAGATTTAACTATGGCTACACCTTC.

This clonotype was picked up a small number of times. V and J are TRBV28 and TRBJ2-7, with TRBD1 matching 9 bases. J gave up 2 bases and V 7 bases, and 6 bases lay outside the gene matches. Germline V gene data show CDR1 as MDHEN and CDR2 as SYDVKM. The CDR3 consists of 14 residues. CDR3 DNA sequence: TGTGCCAGCAACCCGACAGGGGGTACCTACGAGCAGTACTTC. Translated: CASNPTGGTYEQYF.

This clonotype was picked up one time. A much larger clone lies a single base off, so this may be a read error. The rearrangement links TRBV6-2 or TRBV6-3 to TRBJ2-7; 8 bases agree with TRBD2. Per the germline V gene, CDR1 is MNHEY and CDR2 is SVGEGT. The CDR3 is 12 amino acids. J was trimmed by 6 bases and V by 5 bases; bases with no gene match: 3. The CDR3 is CASSTGRAEQYF. The CDR3 bases are TGTGCCAGCAGTACCGGGAGGGCCGAGCAGTACTTC.

This clonotype was recorded at least ten times. The chain recombines TRBV12-5 with TRBJ2-3, with D unresolved. This CDR3 spans 12 amino acids. Germline V lookup: CDR1 LGHNT, CDR2 FRNRAP. Between the trimmed V and J ends, which lost 3 bases and 2 bases, there was a span of 3 bases. CDR3 in amino acids: CASGFLTDTQYF. Written as DNA, the CDR3 is TGTGCTAGTGGTTTCCTCACAGATACGCAGTATTTT. Drawing the rest from reference TRBV12-5 and TRBJ2-3, the complete variable domain is DARVTQTPRHKVTEMGQEVTMRCQPILGHNTVFWYRQTMMQGLELLAYFRNRAPLDDSGMPKDRFSAEMPDATLATLKIQPSEPRDSAVYFCASGFLTDTQYFGPGTRLTVL.

As for this clonotype: A much larger clonotype is one base distant, so this may be a read error. Likely a read error: the CDR3 ends without its conserved phenylalanine or tryptophan. The V call is TRBV4-1, the J call TRBJ1-1; D remains unclear. The V gene's germline CDR1 is MGHRA and CDR2 YSYEKL. CDR3 length equals 13 residues. Trimming cost V 0 bases and J 8 bases, with 10 bases left between them. CDR3 in DNA: TGCGCCAGCAGCCAAGAGGTCGCCGCGGAAGCTTTCATT. Its protein is CASSQEVAAEAFI.

This clonotype was detected once. This clone may be a read error of a much larger clone one base away. This chain uses TRBV6-2 or TRBV6-3 with TRBJ2-7; TRBD1 agrees at 7 bases. Trimming took 11 bases from V and 7 from J; bases not matched to a gene: 11. The CDR3 spans 12 residues. Germline V CDR1 and CDR2: MNHEY, SVGEGT. The CDR3 protein is CAGGQSWGEQYF. The DNA for the CDR3 is TGTGCCGGGGGACAGTCGTGGGGGGAGCAGTACTTC.

This clonotype was counted many times. This sequence joins TRBV4-1 and TRBJ2-5; D may be TRBD2 (6 bases). Trimming took off 3 bases at V and 1 base at J, with 21 bases between the two ends. The germline V gene encodes CDR1 MGHRA and CDR2 YSYEKL. The length of the CDR3 is 18 residues. CDR3 nucleotide sequence: TGCGCCAGCAGCCAGGTATTTGCGGGACCGCCCCTCCAAGAGACCCAGTACTTC. The encoded protein is CASSQVFAGPPLQETQYF.

This clonotype occurred many times. The chain recombines TRBV7-9 with TRBJ2-7, with 7 bases matching TRBD1. Germline loops: CDR1 SEHNR, CDR2 FQNEAQ (reference sequence). V was clipped by 5 bases and J by 5 bases; unmatched bases: 9. The CDR3 length is 14 residues. CDR3 sequence reads: CASSATGAVDEQYF. In nucleotides, the CDR3 is TGTGCCAGCAGCGCCACAGGGGCGGTGGACGAGCAGTACTTC.

About this clonotype: This may come from a read error, since a much larger clone is one base off. The rearrangement links TRBV7-9 to TRBJ2-5; D is uncertain. V lost 4 bases to trimming and J lost 4 bases, with 7 bases between them. CDR1 is SEHNR and CDR2 is FQNEAQ in the germline V gene (reference sequence). The CDR3 spans 12 residues. The CDR3 reads CASSSRVETQYF. DNA for the CDR3: TGTGCCAGCAGCTCACGGGTAGAGACCCAGTACTTC. Full variable domain (rest looked up from reference TRBV7-9 and TRBJ2-5): DTGVSQNPRHKITKRGQNVTFRCDPISEHNRLYWYRQTLGQGPEFLTYFQNEAQLEKSRLLSDRFSAERPKGSFSTLEIQRTEQGDSAMYLCASSSRVETQYFGPGTRLLVL.

J is TRBJ1-1 and V is TRBV30; D uncertain. CDR1 and CDR2 (germline): GTSNPN, SVGIG (reference sequence). This CDR3 region has 11 residues. The V end was cut by 4 bases, the J end by 2 bases, with 5 bases between. The CDR3 here is CAWTVNTEAFF. The CDR3, as DNA: TGTGCCTGGACGGTCAACACTGAAGCTTTCTTT.